This T cell receptor beta chain was retrieved from a study of identical twins. Study conclusions and caveats: Models underestimated out-of-frame TCR alpha sharing in monozygotic twins.

As concerns this clonotype: Its target is not known.

MiXCR was run by TCRdb on the 5' RACE reads, yielding one entry per CDR3 protein. Of about 490,000 distinct CDR3 sequences listed, roughly 15% are singletons. Healthy Caucasians supplied all donations. These same records also appear under a second study, on yellow fever vaccine responses in identical twins.

The sequence was collected from a woman between 18 and 30 years old in good health. The sequencing input was CD4+ T cells sorted from blood.

CDR3 nucleotide sequence: TGCGCCAGCAGCCAACCTACCGCAGGGCGCACAGATACGCAGTATTTT. Protein sequence: CASSQPTAGRTDTQYF. V usage is TRBV4-1 and J usage is TRBJ2-3; tentatively, D is TRBD1 (5 bases). This CDR3 contains 16 residues. Trimming removed 2 bases at V and 1 base at J, with 13 bases between. Germline CDR1 reads MGHRA; CDR2 reads YSYEKL.